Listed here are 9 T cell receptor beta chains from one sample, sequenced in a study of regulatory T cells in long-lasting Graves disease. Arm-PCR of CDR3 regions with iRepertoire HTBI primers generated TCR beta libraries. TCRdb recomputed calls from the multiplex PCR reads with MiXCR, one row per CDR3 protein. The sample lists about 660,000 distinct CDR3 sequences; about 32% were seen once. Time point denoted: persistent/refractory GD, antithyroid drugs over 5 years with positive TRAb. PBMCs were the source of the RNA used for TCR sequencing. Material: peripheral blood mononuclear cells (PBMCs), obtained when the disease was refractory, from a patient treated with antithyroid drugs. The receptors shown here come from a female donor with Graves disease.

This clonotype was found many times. DNA for the CDR3: TGTGCCAGCAGTGCCGGGACTAGCGTCCAAGAGACCCAGTACTTC. It codes for CASSAGTSVQETQYF. The rearrangement links TRBV12-3 or TRBV12-4 to TRBJ2-5, with 10 bases fitting TRBD2. The J segment lost 1 base and the V segment lost 5 bases, leaving 4 bases of the junction unmatched. There are 15 residues in the CDR3.

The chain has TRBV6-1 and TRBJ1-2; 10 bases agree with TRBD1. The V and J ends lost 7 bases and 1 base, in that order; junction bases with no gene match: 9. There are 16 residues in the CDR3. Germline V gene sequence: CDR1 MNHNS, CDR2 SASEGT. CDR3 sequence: CASTLTGGVLNYGYTF. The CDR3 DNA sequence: TGTGCCAGCACCCTGACAGGGGGCGTACTTAACTATGGCTACACCTTC.

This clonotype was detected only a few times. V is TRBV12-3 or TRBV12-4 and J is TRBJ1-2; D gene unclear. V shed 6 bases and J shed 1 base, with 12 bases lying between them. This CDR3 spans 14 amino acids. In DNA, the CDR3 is TGTGCCAGCAGACCCATGGGAGGTAACTATGGCTACACCTTC. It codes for CASRPMGGNYGYTF.

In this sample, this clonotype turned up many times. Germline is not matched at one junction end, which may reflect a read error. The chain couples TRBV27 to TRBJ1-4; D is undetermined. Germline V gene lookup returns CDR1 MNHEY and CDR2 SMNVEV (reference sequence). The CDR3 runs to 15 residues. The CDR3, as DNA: TGTGCCAGCAGTCTATCGAAGTTCGCTAATGAAAAACTGTTTTTT. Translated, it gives CASSLSKFANEKLFF.

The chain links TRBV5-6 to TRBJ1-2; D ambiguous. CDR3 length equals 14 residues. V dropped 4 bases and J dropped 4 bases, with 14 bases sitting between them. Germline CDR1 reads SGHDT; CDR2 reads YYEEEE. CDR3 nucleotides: TGTGCCAGCAGCACAACTGTACAGACCTATGGCTACACCTTC. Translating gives CASSTTVQTYGYTF.

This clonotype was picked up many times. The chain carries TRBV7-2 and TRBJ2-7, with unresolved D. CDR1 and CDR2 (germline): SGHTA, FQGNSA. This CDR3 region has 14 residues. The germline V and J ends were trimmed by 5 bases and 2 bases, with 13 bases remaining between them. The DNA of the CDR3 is TGTGCCAGCAGCCCGAGCTGGATTACCTACGAGCAGTACTTC. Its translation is CASSPSWITYEQYF. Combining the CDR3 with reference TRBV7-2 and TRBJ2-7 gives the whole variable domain GAGVSQSPSNKVTEKGKDVELRCDPISGHTALYWYRQSLGQGLEFLIYFQGNSAPDKSGLPSDRFSAERTGGSVSTLTIQRTQQEDSAVYLCASSPSWITYEQYFGPGTRLTVT.

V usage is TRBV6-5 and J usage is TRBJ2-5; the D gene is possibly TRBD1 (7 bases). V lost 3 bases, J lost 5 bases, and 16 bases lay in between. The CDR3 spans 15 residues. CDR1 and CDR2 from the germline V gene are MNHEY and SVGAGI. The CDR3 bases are TGTGCCAGCAGTTATAGGGCAGCAGGGGGGGAGACCCAGTACTTC. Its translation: CASSYRAAGGETQYF.

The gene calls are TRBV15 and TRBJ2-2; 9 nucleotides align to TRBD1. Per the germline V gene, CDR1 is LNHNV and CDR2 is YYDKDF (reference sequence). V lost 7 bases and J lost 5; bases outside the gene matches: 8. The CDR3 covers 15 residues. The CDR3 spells CATKGGGQGTGELFF. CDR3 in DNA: TGTGCCACCAAAGGTGGGGGACAGGGAACCGGGGAGCTGTTTTTT.

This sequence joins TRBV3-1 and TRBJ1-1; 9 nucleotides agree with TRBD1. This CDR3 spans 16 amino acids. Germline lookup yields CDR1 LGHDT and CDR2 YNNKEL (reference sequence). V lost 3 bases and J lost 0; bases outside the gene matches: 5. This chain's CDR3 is CASSQGGTGMNTEAFF. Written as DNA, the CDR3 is TGTGCCAGCAGCCAGGGCGGGACAGGGATGAACACTGAAGCTTTCTTT.